This T cell receptor beta chain was profiled in a study of blood T cells in healthy people across ages. Study overall: There was about one barcoded beta molecule captured by template switching per two T cells. Study-level points and caveats: With naive T cell percentage, TCR beta diversity showed a strong correlation.

A sample-barcoded 5' primer and a J-beta primer mix were used in a second PCR of roughly 7 to 12 cycles. Each cDNA molecule was tagged by a template-switch adaptor with 12 random nucleotides. One entry per CDR3 protein, called by TCRdb with MiXCR from the 5' RACE reads. The sample contains about 1,500,000 distinct CDR3 sequences, roughly 30% of which appear only once. This clonotype was observed a handful of times. Its antigen is unknown. Trimming took 3 bases from V and 5 from J; bases not matched to a gene: 4. Germline V gene data show CDR1 as SGHRS and CDR2 as YFSETQ. The CDR3 totals 16 residues. Sequenced sample: blood. This chain links TRBV5-1 with TRBJ2-3, with TRBD2 identical over 15 bases. The TCR was taken from a woman aged 25 to 39 in good health. The chain's CDR3 is CASSWTSGGALDTQYF. The CDR3 coding sequence is TGCGCCAGCAGCTGGACTAGCGGGGGGGCCTTAGATACGCAGTATTTT.